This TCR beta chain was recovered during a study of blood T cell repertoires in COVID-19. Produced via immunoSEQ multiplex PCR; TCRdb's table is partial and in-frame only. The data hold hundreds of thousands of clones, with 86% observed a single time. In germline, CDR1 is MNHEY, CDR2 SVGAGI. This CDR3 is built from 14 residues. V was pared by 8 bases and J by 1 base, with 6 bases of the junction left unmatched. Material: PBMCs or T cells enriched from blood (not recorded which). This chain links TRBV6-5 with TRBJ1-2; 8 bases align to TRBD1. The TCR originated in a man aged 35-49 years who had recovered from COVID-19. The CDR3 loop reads CASGRTGSNYGYTF. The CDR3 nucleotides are TGTGCCAGCGGGAGGACAGGGAGTAACTATGGCTACACCTTC.